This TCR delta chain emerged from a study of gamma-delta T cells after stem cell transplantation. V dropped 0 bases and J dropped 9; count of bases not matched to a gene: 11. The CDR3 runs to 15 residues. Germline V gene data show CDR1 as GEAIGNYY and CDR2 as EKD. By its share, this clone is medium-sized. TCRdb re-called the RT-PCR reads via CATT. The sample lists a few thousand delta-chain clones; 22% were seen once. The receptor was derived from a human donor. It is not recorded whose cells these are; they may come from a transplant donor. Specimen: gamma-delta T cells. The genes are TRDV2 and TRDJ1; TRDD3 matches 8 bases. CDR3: CACDTMGDPRDELIF. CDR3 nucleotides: TGTGCCTGTGACACCATGGGGGATCCGCGGGATGAACTCATCTTT.